This T cell receptor beta chain was documented in a study of T cells in women clearing cervical HPV infection. V dropped 1 base and J dropped 3 bases, with 11 bases sitting between them. Germline V gene sequence: CDR1 SGHTA, CDR2 FQGNSA. This CDR3 has 15 amino acids. A remark on this clone: The read stops 3 residues short of the end of the CDR3; the missing end is completed from the germline J gene.

Genomic DNA, averaging roughly 1,200 ng per sample, yielded TCR beta CDR3 via immunoSEQ. TCRdb's table, derived via immunoSEQ multiplex PCR, lists solely in-frame clones and lacks some. The sample table sets out about 35,000 clones. The receptor comes from a woman between 18 and 70 years old with a cervical HPV16 infection that either progressed to CIN3+ or cleared (not recorded which). V and J are TRBV7-2 and TRBJ2-3, with D maybe TRBD1 (5 bases). The sample was blood buffy coat. The CDR3 reads CASSLGGPLTDTQYF. Incomplete CDR3 DNA: TGTGCCAGCAGCTTAGGGGGCCCACTGACAGATACG.